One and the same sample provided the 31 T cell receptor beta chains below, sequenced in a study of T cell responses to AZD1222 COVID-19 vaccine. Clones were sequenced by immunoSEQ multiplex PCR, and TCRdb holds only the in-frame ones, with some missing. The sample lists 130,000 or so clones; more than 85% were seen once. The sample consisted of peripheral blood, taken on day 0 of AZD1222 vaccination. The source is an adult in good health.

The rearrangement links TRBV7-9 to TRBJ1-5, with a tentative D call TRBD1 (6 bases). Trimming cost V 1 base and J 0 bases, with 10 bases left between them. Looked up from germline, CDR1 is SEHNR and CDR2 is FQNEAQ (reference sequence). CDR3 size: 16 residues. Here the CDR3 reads CASSLGAGASNQPQHF. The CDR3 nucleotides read TGTGCCAGCAGCTTAGGAGCAGGGGCTAGCAATCAGCCCCAGCATTTT.

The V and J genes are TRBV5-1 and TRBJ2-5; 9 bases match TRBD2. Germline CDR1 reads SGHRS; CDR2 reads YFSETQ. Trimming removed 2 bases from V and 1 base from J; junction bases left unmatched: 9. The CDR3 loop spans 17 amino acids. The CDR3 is CASSLSLAGELQETQYF. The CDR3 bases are TGCGCCAGCAGCTTAAGCTTAGCGGGGGAACTCCAAGAGACCCAGTACTTC.

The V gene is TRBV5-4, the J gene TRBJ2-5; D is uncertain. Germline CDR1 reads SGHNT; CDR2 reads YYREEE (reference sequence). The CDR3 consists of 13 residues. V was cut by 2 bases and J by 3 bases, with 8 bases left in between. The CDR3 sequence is CASSFDGEETQYF. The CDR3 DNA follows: TGTGCCAGCAGCTTCGATGGAGAAGAGACCCAGTACTTC.

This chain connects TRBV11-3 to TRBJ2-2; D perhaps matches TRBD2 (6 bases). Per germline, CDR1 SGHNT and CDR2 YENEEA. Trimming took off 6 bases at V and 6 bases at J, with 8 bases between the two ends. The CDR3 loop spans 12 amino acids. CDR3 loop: CASSWGAGELFF. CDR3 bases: TGTGCCAGCAGTTGGGGGGCCGGGGAGCTGTTTTTT.

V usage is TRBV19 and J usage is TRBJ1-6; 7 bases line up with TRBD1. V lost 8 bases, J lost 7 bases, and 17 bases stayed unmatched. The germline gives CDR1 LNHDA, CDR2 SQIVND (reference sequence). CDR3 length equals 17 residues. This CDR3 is CASHRTPTGTENSPLHF. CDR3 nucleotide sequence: TGTGCCAGTCATCGAACCCCTACCGGGACAGAAAATTCACCCCTCCACTTT.

The CDR3 spells CASSPSGRRDTGELFF. Written as DNA, the CDR3 is TGCGCCAGCAGCCCATCCGGCAGACGGGACACCGGGGAGCTGTTTTTT. V is TRBV4-3 and J is TRBJ2-2; D uncertain. The germline V gene has CDR1 LGHNA and CDR2 YSLEER. The CDR3 is made up of 16 amino acids. V gave up 4 bases and J gave up 3 bases, with 15 bases separating them.

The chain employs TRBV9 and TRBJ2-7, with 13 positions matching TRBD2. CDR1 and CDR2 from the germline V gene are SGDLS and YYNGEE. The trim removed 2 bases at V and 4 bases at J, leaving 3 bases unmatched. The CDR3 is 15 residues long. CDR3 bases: TGTGCCAGCAGCGTGGGGACTAGCGGGAAGTACGAGCAGTACTTC. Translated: CASSVGTSGKYEQYF.

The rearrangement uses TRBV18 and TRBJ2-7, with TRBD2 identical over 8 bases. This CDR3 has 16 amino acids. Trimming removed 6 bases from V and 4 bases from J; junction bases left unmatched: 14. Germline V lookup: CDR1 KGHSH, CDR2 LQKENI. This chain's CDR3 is CASSILGAGGSYEQYF. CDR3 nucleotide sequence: TGTGCCAGCTCGATCTTGGGTGCGGGGGGCTCATACGAGCAGTACTTC.

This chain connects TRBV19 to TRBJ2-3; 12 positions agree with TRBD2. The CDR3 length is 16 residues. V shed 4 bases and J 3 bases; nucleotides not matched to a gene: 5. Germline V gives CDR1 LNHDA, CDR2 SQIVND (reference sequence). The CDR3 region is CASSTSTSGRTDTQYF. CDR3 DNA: TGTGCCAGTAGTACCTCGACTAGCGGGAGAACAGATACGCAGTATTTT.

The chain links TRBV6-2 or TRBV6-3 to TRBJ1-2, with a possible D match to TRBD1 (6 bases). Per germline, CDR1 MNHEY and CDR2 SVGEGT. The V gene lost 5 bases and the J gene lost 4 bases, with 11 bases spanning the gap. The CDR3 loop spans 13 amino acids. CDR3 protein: CASSKTQGYGYTF. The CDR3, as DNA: TGTGCCAGCAGTAAAACACAGGGCTATGGCTACACCTTC.

The CDR3 is CASSLGNSYGYTF. In DNA form, the CDR3 reads TGTGCCAGCAGTTTAGGGAACAGCTATGGCTACACCTTC. The V and J genes are TRBV27 and TRBJ1-2; D gene unclear. CDR3 size: 13 residues. Between the trimmed V and J ends, which lost 2 bases and 4 bases, there was a span of 8 bases. Germline V CDR1 and CDR2: MNHEY, SMNVEV (reference sequence).

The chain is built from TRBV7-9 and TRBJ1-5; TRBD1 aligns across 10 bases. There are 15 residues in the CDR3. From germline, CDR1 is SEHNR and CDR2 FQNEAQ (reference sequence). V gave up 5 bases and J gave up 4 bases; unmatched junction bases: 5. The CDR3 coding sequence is TGTGCCAGCAGCGGAAGGGGACAGGGGAATCAGCCCCAGCATTTT. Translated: CASSGRGQGNQPQHF.

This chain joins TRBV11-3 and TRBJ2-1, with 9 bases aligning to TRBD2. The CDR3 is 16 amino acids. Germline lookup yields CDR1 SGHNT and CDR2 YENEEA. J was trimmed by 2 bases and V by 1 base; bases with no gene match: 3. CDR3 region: CASSLGSGGTYNEQFF. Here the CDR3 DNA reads TGTGCCAGCAGCTTAGGTAGCGGGGGAACCTACAATGAGCAGTTCTTC.

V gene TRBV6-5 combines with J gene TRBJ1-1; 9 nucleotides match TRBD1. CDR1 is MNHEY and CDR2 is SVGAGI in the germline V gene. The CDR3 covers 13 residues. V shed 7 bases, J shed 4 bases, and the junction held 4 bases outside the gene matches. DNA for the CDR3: TGTGCCAGCAATAGACAGGGGGGCACTGAAGCTTTCTTT. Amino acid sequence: CASNRQGGTEAFF.

CDR3 sequence: CASSYPKGQGAGEQFF. The DNA for the CDR3 is TGTGCCAGCAGCTATCCCAAGGGACAGGGGGCCGGTGAGCAGTTCTTC. V and J are TRBV7-3 and TRBJ2-1, with 12 bases fitting TRBD1. V gave up 4 bases and J gave up 9 bases; unmatched junction bases: 10. Germline V gives CDR1 SGHTA, CDR2 FQGTGA. The CDR3 consists of 16 residues.

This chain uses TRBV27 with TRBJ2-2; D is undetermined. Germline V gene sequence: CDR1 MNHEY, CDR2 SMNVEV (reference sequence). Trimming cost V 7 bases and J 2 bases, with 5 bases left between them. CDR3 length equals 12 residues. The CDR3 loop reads CASTSNTGELFF. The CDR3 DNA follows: TGTGCCAGCACCTCAAACACCGGGGAGCTGTTTTTT.

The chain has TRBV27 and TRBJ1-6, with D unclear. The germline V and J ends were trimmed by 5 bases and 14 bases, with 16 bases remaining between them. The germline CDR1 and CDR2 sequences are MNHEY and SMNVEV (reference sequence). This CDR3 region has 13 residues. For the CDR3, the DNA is TGTGCCAGCAGTCCTGGGAGGGATCAAACCCTCCACTTT. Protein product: CASSPGRDQTLHF.

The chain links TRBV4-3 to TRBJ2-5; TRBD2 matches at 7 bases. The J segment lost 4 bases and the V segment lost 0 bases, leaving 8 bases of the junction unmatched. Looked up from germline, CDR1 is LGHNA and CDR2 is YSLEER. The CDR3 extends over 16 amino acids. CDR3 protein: CASSQDHGWGGETQYF. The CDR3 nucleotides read TGCGCCAGCAGCCAAGATCATGGGTGGGGGGGAGAGACCCAGTACTTC.

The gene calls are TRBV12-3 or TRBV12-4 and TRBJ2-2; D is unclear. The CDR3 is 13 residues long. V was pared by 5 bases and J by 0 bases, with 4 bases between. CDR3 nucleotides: TGTGCCAGCAGTCCTTCGAACACCGGGGAGCTGTTTTTT. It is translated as CASSPSNTGELFF.

The CDR3 DNA is TGTGCCAGCTCACCGGTGGGAAGTCTTTCCAACTATGGCTACACCTTC. This translates into CASSPVGSLSNYGYTF. The chain combines TRBV18 with TRBJ1-2; D remains ambiguous. Trimming removed 3 bases at V and 2 bases at J, with 16 bases between. CDR3 length: 16 residues. Germline CDR1 is KGHSH and CDR2 is LQKENI.

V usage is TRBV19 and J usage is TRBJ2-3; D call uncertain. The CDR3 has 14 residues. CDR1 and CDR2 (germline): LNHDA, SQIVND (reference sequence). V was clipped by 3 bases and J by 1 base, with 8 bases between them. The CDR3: CASSIGGGTDTQYF. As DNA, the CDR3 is TGTGCCAGTAGTATTGGTGGGGGCACAGATACGCAGTATTTT.

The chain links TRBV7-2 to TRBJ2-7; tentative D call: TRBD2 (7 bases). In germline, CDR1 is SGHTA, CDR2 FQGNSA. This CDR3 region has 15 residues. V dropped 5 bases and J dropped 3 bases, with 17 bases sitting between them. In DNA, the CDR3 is TGTGCCAGCAGCCCCGTCAGGGGAGGGCTCTACGAGCAGTACTTC. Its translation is CASSPVRGGLYEQYF.

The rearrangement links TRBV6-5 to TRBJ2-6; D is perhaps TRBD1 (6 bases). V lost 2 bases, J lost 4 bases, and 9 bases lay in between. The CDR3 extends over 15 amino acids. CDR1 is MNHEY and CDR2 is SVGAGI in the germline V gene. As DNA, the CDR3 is TGTGCCAGCAGTTACGGGACAAGAGGGGCCAACGTCCTGACTTTC. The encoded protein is CASSYGTRGANVLTF.

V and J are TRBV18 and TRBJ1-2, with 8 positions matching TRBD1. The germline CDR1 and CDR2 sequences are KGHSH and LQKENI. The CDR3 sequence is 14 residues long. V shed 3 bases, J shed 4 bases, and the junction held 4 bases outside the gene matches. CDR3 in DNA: TGTGCCAGCTCACCGGAACAGGGGGGCTATGGCTACACCTTC. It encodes CASSPEQGGYGYTF. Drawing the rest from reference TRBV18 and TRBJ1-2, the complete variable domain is NAGVMQNPRHLVRRRGQEARLRCSPMKGHSHVYWYRQLPEEGLKFMVYLQKENIIDESGMPKERFSAEFPKEGPSILRIQQVVRGDSAAYFCASSPEQGGYGYTFGSGTRLTVV.

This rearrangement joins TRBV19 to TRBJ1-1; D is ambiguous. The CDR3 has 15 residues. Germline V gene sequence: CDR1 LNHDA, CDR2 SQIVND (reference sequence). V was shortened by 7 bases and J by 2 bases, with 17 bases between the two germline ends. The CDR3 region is CASTLGRITNTEAFF. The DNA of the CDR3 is TGTGCCAGTACCTTAGGACGGATAACCAACACTGAAGCTTTCTTT.

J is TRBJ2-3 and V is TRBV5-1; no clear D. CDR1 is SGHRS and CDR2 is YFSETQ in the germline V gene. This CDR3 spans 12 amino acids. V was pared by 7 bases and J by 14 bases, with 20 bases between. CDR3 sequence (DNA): TGCGCCAGCTCCTACGCCCGGGTTTATCCGTATTTT. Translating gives CASSYARVYPYF.

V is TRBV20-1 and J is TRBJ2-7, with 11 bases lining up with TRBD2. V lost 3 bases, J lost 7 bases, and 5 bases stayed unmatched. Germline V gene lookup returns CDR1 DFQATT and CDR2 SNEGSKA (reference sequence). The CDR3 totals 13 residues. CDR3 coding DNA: TGCAGTGCTAGTACTAGCGGGGGACTAGAGCAGTACTTC. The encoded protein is CSASTSGGLEQYF.

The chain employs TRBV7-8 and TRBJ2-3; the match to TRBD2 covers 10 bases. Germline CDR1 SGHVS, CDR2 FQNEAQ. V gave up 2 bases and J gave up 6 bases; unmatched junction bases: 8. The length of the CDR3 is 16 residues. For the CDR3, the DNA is TGTGCCAGCAGCTTAAGGACTAGCGGTTCATGGGATACGCAGTATTTT. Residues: CASSLRTSGSWDTQYF.

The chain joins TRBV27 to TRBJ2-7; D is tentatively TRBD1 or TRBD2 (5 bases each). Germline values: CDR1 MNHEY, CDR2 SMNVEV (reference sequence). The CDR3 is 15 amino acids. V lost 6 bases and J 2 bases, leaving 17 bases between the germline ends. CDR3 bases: TGTGCCAGCAGGGGTGGGGGTCTAGTAGCCTACGAGCAGTACTTC. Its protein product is CASRGGGLVAYEQYF.

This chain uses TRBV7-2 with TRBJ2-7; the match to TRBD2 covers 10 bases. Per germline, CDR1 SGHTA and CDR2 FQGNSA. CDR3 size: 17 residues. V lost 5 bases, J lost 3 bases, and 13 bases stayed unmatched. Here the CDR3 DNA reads TGTGCCAGCAGCCAATCCGGGACTAGCGTCCGTAGCTACGAGCAGTACTTC. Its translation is CASSQSGTSVRSYEQYF.

DNA for the CDR3: TGTGCCTGGAGTGTGTCACGCTCCGATACGCAGTATTTT. Its translation: CAWSVSRSDTQYF. The chain has TRBV30 and TRBJ2-3, with unresolved D. Trimming removed 0 bases from V and 6 bases from J, with 10 bases in between. From germline, CDR1 is GTSNPN and CDR2 SVGIG (reference sequence). This CDR3 is built from 13 residues.